Listed below are T cell receptor beta chains from one sample, sequenced in a study of CD8+ T cells in alopecia areata. Generated by immunoSEQ multiplex PCR, the TCRdb table keeps only in-frame clones and is missing some. Of about 120,000 clones listed, 55% to 80% are singletons. Sequencing was carried out using CD4+ T cells sorted from blood. The receptors were gathered from a human donor in good health. CDR3s include the opening cysteine and the closing phenylalanine or tryptophan. The D gene is left open where the match is weak. Size is stated for part of the rows, as once, few or many counts, or as a class when the clone is expanded.

V gene	D gene	clone size	J gene	CDR3 protein	CDR3 DNA
TRBV2	TRBD1	few	TRBJ2-3	CASSPQTGGTDTQYF	TGTGCCAGCAGCCCCCAAACAGGGGGAACAGATACGCAGTATTTT
TRBV29-1	-	-	TRBJ2-1	CSVGGLSNEQFF	TGCAGCGTTGGGGGGCTTTCTAATGAGCAGTTCTTC
TRBV18	TRBD1	-	TRBJ1-1	CASSPQRDRQGHTEAFF	TGTGCCAGCTCACCACAGAGGGATAGACAGGGGCACACTGAAGCTTTCTTT
TRBV5-1	-	-	TRBJ2-7	CASSFGGREQYF	TGCGCCAGCAGCTTCGGCGGGCGCGAGCAGTACTTC
TRBV29-1	TRBD2	-	TRBJ2-3	CSVDGTSGGTDTQYF	TGCAGCGTTGATGGGACTAGCGGGGGCACAGATACGCAGTATTTT
TRBV2	TRBD2	-	TRBJ2-1	CASSEEGGRNEQFF	TGTGCCAGCAGTGAAGAAGGCGGGAGAAATGAGCAGTTCTTC
TRBV4-1	TRBD1	-	TRBJ1-1	CASSQGRGQIDTEAFF	TGCGCCAGCAGCCAAGGAAGGGGACAGATTGACACTGAAGCTTTCTTT
TRBV4-1	-	-	TRBJ1-2	CASSQDRGLGYGYTF	TGCGCCAGCAGCCAAGATCGGGGTCTGGGATATGGCTACACCTTC
TRBV29-1	-	-	TRBJ2-3	CSAGVTDTQYF	TGCAGCGCTGGGGTCACAGATACGCAGTATTTT
TRBV5-1	TRBD2	once	TRBJ2-3	CASSLSGGSTDTQYF	TGCGCCAGCAGCTTGTCCGGGGGGAGCACAGATACGCAGTATTTT
TRBV2	TRBD1	-	TRBJ1-5	CASSTGQGNQPQHF	TGTGCCAGCAGTACCGGACAGGGCAATCAGCCCCAGCATTTT
TRBV4-1	TRBD1	-	TRBJ2-2	CASSRPGQGTTGELFF	TGCGCCAGCAGCCGGCCGGGACAGGGGACCACCGGGGAGCTGTTTTTT
TRBV5-4	TRBD1	few	TRBJ1-2	CASSTGRDRDYGYTF	TGTGCCAGCAGTACCGGACGGGACAGAGACTATGGCTACACCTTC
TRBV15	-	-	TRBJ1-2	CATSRGSLGYGYTF	TGTGCCACCAGCAGAGGGTCCCTAGGCTATGGCTACACCTTC
TRBV11-2	-	-	TRBJ1-4	CASSSGGEKLFF	TGTGCCAGCAGCTCGGGAGGCGAAAAACTGTTTTTT
TRBV30	-	-	TRBJ1-2	CAWSVRRGSGYGYTF	TGTGCCTGGAGTGTGCGTAGGGGGTCCGGCTATGGCTACACCTTC
TRBV25-1	-	-	TRBJ2-7	CASSFFYEQYF	TGTGCCAGCAGTTTCTTCTACGAGCAGTACTTC
TRBV11-2	TRBD1	-	TRBJ2-6	CASSHRGQGGSGANVLTF	TGTGCCAGCAGCCACCGCGGACAGGGGGGCTCTGGGGCCAACGTCCTGACTTTC
TRBV30	-	-	TRBJ1-1	CAWSEAEAFF	TGTGCCTGGAGTGAGGCTGAAGCTTTCTTT
TRBV18	TRBD1	-	TRBJ2-7	CATARDRGDEQYF	TGTGCCACCGCCCGGGACAGGGGGGACGAGCAGTACTTC
TRBV18	-	-	TRBJ1-2	CASSPQGTENYGYTF	TGTGCCAGCTCACCTCAAGGGACGGAGAACTATGGCTACACCTTC
TRBV6-5	-	few	TRBJ2-4	CASSARGSIQYF	TGTGCCAGCAGTGCCAGGGGTAGCATTCAGTACTTC
TRBV21-1	-	-	TRBJ1-1	CASSRIRNGTEAFF	TGTGCCAGCAGCAGGATTCGAAATGGCACTGAAGCTTTCTTT
TRBV30	-	-	TRBJ1-2	CAWSSPGLGPGGYTF	TGTGCCTGGAGTTCACCCGGCCTCGGACCGGGTGGCTACACCTTC
TRBV30	TRBD1	-	TRBJ1-5	CAWSVSGTGRFQPQHF	TGTGCCTGGAGTGTTTCTGGGACAGGGAGGTTTCAGCCCCAGCATTTT
TRBV2	TRBD2	few	TRBJ2-7	CASSERGASYEQYF	TGTGCCAGCAGTGAGCGGGGGGCCTCCTACGAGCAGTACTTC
TRBV30	TRBD1	-	TRBJ2-7	CAWNGDRVEQYF	TGTGCCTGGAACGGGGACAGGGTCGAGCAGTACTTC
TRBV29-1	-	-	TRBJ1-5	CSARDTNQPQHF	TGCAGCGCTCGGGACACCAATCAGCCCCAGCATTTT
TRBV5-6	-	-	TRBJ2-2	CASSVRGDTGELFF	TGTGCCAGCAGCGTAAGGGGAGACACCGGGGAGCTGTTTTTT
TRBV4-1	-	once	TRBJ1-3	CASSQVPGRRGNTIYF	TGCGCCAGCAGCCAAGTACCTGGGAGGCGAGGAAACACCATATATTTT
TRBV7-2	TRBD2	-	TRBJ2-5	CASSLTAPTSGGETQYF	TGTGCCAGCAGCCTAACGGCACCGACTAGCGGGGGGGAGACCCAGTACTTC